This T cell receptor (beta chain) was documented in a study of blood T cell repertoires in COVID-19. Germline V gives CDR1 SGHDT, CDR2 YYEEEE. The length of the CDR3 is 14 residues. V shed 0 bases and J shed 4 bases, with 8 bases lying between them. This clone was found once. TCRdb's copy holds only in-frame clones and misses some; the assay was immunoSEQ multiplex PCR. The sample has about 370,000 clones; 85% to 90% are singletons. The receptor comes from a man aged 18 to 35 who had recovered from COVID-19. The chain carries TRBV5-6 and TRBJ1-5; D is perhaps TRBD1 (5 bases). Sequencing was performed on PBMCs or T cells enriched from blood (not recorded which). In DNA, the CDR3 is TGTGCCAGCAGCTTGGGCAGGGTAAATCAGCCCCAGCATTTT. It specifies CASSLGRVNQPQHF.